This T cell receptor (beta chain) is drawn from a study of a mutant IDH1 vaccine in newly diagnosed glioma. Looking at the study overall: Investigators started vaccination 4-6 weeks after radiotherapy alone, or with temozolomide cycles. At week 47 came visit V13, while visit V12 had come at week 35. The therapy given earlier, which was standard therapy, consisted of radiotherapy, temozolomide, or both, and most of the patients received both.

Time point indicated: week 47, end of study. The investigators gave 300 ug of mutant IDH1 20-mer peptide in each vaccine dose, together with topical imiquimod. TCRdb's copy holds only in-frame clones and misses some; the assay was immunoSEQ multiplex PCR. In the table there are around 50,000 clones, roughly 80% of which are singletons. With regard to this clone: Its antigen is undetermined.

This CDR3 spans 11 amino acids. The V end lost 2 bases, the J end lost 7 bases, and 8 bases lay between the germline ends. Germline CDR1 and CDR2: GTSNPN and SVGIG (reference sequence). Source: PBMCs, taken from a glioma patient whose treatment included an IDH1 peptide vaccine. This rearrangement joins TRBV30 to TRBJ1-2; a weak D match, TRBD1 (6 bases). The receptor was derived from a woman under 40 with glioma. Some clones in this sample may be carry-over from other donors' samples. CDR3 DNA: TGTGCCTGGAGTTTACAGGGTGGCTACACCTTC. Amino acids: CAWSLQGGYTF.